These 4 T cell receptor beta chains were all obtained from the same sample, sequenced in a study of blood T cell repertoires in COVID-19. The data were produced by immunoSEQ multiplex PCR, yet TCRdb's version contains in-frame clones alone and is incomplete. The sample has about 160,000 clones, about 90% seen once. The sequenced material came from peripheral blood. Receptor source: a woman in her sixties or seventies with active or convalescent COVID-19.

Here the CDR3 reads CASSTGTGGFQPQHF. As DNA, the CDR3 is TGTGCCAGCAGCACGGGGACAGGGGGCTTTCAGCCCCAGCATTTT. The chain joins TRBV11-2 to TRBJ1-5, with 12 nucleotides matching TRBD1. This CDR3 spans 15 amino acids. J was trimmed by 6 bases and V by 5 bases; bases with no gene match: 5. Germline V gives CDR1 SGHAT, CDR2 FQNNGV.

The chain uses TRBV12-3 or TRBV12-4 and TRBJ1-2, with D possibly TRBD1 on 5 matching bases. Deletions cut 3 bases from V and 4 bases from J, with 9 bases between. This CDR3 comprises 13 residues. Here the CDR3 DNA reads TGTGCCAGCAGTTTTGGCAGGGCCTATGGCTACACCTTC. Protein sequence: CASSFGRAYGYTF.

The rearrangement links TRBV4-3 to TRBJ2-3; possibly TRBD2 for D (7 bases). Trimming cost V 5 bases and J 4 bases, with 13 bases left between them. The CDR3 is 14 amino acids. Germline CDR1 LGHNA, CDR2 YSLEER. CDR3 sequence reads: CASSTQGGADTQYF. The CDR3 DNA sequence: TGCGCCAGCAGCACCCAAGGGGGGGCAGATACGCAGTATTTT.

The chain recombines TRBV7-9 with TRBJ1-1; D perhaps matches TRBD1 (6 bases). Per germline, CDR1 SEHNR and CDR2 FQNEAQ (reference sequence). The CDR3 is 16 amino acids. The V end lost 4 bases, the J end lost 2 bases, and 17 bases lay between the germline ends. The DNA of the CDR3 is TGTGCCAGCAGCTGGGACATGGGCAGGGGAAACACTGAAGCTTTCTTT. This gives the protein CASSWDMGRGNTEAFF. The complete variable domain, with remaining parts taken from reference TRBV7-9 and TRBJ1-1, reads DTGVSQNPRHKITKRGQNVTFRCDPISEHNRLYWYRQTLGQGPEFLTYFQNEAQLEKSRLLSDRFSAERPKGSFSTLEIQRTEQGDSAMYLCASSWDMGRGNTEAFFGQGTRLTVV.